This TCR beta chain came from a study of immune cell composition in non-small cell lung cancer. In the study overall: Tumours were mainly lung adenocarcinoma or squamous cell carcinoma. Study results and limitations: About 80% of squamous and under 35% of adenocarcinoma cases had tumour-associated clones >0.5%. Adenocarcinomas with higher top tumour-associated clone frequency had more reactive TILs.

Libraries were prepared by immunoSEQ multiplex PCR; TCRdb keeps only in-frame clonotypes and omits some of them. The data contain approximately 3,500 clones, nearly 75% of them singletons. This clone was seen only a few times. Its antigen is currently unknown. The specimen sequenced was lung tumor tissue. This clonotype was obtained from a human donor with non-small cell lung cancer.

For the CDR3, the DNA is TGTGCCAGCAGCTTACAGGGGACTGGAGAGCAGTACTTC. It specifies CASSLQGTGEQYF. The chain carries TRBV5-4 and TRBJ2-7; D is perhaps TRBD1 (7 bases). Trimming pared 2 bases from V and 7 bases from J, leaving 13 bases between. The CDR3 is 13 amino acids. The germline gives CDR1 SGHNT, CDR2 YYREEE (reference sequence).